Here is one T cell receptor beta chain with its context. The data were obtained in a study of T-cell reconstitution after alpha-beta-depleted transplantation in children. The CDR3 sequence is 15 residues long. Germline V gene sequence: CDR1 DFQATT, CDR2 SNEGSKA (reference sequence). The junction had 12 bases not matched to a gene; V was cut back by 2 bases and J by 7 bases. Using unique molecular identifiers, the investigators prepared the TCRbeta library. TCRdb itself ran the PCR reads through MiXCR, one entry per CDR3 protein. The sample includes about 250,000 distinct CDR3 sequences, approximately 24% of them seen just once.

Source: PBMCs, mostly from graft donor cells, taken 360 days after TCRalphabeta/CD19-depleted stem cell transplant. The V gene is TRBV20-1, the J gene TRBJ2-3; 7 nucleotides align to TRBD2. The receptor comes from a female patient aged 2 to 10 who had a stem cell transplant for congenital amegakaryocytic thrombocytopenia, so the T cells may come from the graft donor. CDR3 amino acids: CSARSGLVGSNTQYF. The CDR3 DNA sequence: TGCAGTGCTAGATCCGGACTAGTCGGGAGCAATACGCAGTATTTT.